The present T cell receptor (beta chain) was sequenced within a study of CD8 T cells in ankylosing spondylitis. Trimming cost V 8 bases and J 4 bases, with 12 bases left between them. CDR1 is MNHEY and CDR2 is SMNVEV in the germline V gene (reference sequence). The CDR3 runs 13 residues. TCRdb called the 5' RACE reads again in MiXCR, with one record for every CDR3 protein. The sample carries 150,000 or so distinct CDR3 sequences, under 35% recorded once. The sequence came from a male donor with ankylosing spondylitis. V and J are TRBV27 and TRBJ2-1, with D possibly matching TRBD2 (5 bases). The sequencing sample was made of synovial fluid, either unsorted or a sorted T cell fraction (not recorded which). The DNA for the CDR3 is TGTGCCAGCCGAGCGGAGCTTTACAATGAGCAGTTCTTC. It codes for CASRAELYNEQFF.